This T cell receptor beta chain was sequenced in a study of OX40 agonist ivuxolimab in advanced cancers. Overall study context: Administration of intravenous ivuxolimab to patients occurred every 2 weeks at 0.01 to 10 mg/kg. Averaging about 60 years in age, with a range of roughly 20 to 90, the cohort was more than 75% male.

Repertoires were generated with immunoSEQ multiplex PCR, while TCRdb's copy carries only in-frame clones and drops some. The table records approximately 61,000 clones, roughly nine tenths of them present only once. The CDR3 runs 16 residues. Germline loops: CDR1 SEHNR, CDR2 FQNEAQ (reference sequence). Trimming removed 4 bases from V and 4 bases from J, with 17 bases in between. Patients were ruled out by autoimmune disease history or systemic immunosuppression. The origin of this receptor is an adult with an advanced solid tumor such as melanoma, head and neck, liver or kidney cancer. Source: CD4+ or CD8+ T cells sorted from blood, taken in a trial of the OX40 agonist ivuxolimab. The rearrangement joins TRBV7-9 to TRBJ1-3; a weak D match, TRBD1 (5 bases). For the CDR3, the DNA is TGTGCCAGCAGCTCCTCAGGGCAGGGCGGCGGAAACACCATATATTTT. As protein: CASSSSGQGGGNTIYF.